The T cell receptor (beta chain) under discussion was sequenced for a study of T cells in Graves' hyperthyroidism and ophthalmopathy. This clonotype was found many times. The CDR3 spans 15 residues. Germline CDR1 and CDR2: MDHEN and SYDVKM. V gave up 4 bases and J gave up 2 bases; unmatched junction bases: 6. Using RNA transcripts as the source, TCR beta CDR3 regions were amplified. During a first-round RT-PCR of the TCR CDR3, the HTBI primer set was used. TCRdb used MiXCR to reprocess the multiplex PCR reads, holding one entry per CDR3 protein. The sample holds more than 350,000 distinct CDR3 sequences, under 15% seen once.

The chain employs TRBV28 and TRBJ1-2; 8 bases align to TRBD1. The TCR was taken from a woman aged 25 to 39 with Graves' hyperthyroidism. What was sequenced was blood. This CDR3 reads CASSSWDRKNYGYTF. CDR3 nucleotide sequence: TGTGCCAGCAGTTCCTGGGACAGGAAGAACTATGGCTACACCTTC.